Only one count was recorded for the clone carrying this T cell receptor beta chain. Cohorts were determined from participant-reported clinical history. Recovery meant two consecutive negative NP/OP PCR tests, professional clearance, or resolved symptoms. TCRdb's copy holds only in-frame clones and misses some; the assay was immunoSEQ multiplex PCR. The table has about 380,000 clones, over 75% seen once; the top ten hold approximately 3%. This sample is drawn from a study of blood T cell repertoires in COVID-19. CDR1 MNHEY and CDR2 SVGAGI come from the germline V gene. The CDR3 has 12 amino acids. Trimming stripped 7 bases from V and 0 bases from J, with 7 bases between.

Sequenced: PBMCs or T cells enriched from blood (not recorded which). V is TRBV6-5 and J is TRBJ2-7; D ambiguous. The receptor comes from a woman aged 25 to 39 who had recovered from COVID-19. Here the CDR3 DNA reads TGTGCCAGCACCGCAGTCTCCTACGAGCAGTACTTC. It specifies CASTAVSYEQYF.